The 27 T cell receptor beta chains reported below all come from one sample, sequenced in a study of cytomegalovirus exposure and HLA in healthy donors. PCR involved 60 Vbeta and 13 Jbeta primers. Produced via immunoSEQ multiplex PCR; TCRdb's table is partial and in-frame only. The table shows roughly 180,000 clones, with about 84% occurring only once. Sequencing input: PBMCs. The source of these receptors is a man younger than 35 in good health and CMV-seronegative.

Only a few counts were recorded for this clone. The chain links TRBV4-2 to TRBJ1-4; D call uncertain. CDR3 size: 15 residues. Germline values: CDR1 LGHNA, CDR2 YNFKEQ. V was pared by 0 bases and J by 2 bases, with 7 bases between. The DNA of the CDR3 is TGTGCCAGCAGCCAAGACACTTTGACTAATGAAAAACTGTTTTTT. Translation: CASSQDTLTNEKLFF.

V is TRBV14 and J is TRBJ2-1; 11 nucleotides match TRBD1. Trimming at V came to 2 bases and at J to 4 bases, leaving 7 bases not matched to a gene. The CDR3 spans 17 residues. Germline CDR1 SGHDN, CDR2 FVKESK. The CDR3 region has the DNA TGTGCCAGCAGCCAAATCCAGGGACAGGGGGGATACAATGAGCAGTTCTTC. Protein product: CASSQIQGQGGYNEQFF.

The chain recombines TRBV29-1 with TRBJ1-2, with D tentatively TRBD1 (6 bases). Deletions cut 6 bases from V and 3 bases from J, with 11 bases between. The CDR3 extends over 12 amino acids. In germline, CDR1 is SQVTM, CDR2 ANQGSEA. The CDR3 protein is CSVRAGDYGYTF. CDR3 bases: TGCAGCGTCCGAGCAGGGGACTATGGCTACACCTTC.

This rearrangement joins TRBV19 to TRBJ1-2, with a possible D match to TRBD1 (6 bases). Germline V lookup: CDR1 LNHDA, CDR2 SQIVND (reference sequence). V shed 10 bases and J shed 7 bases, with 19 bases lying between them. This CDR3 comprises 13 residues. This chain's CDR3 is CAIQGPGLSGYTF. The DNA of the CDR3 is TGTGCCATTCAGGGGCCAGGCCTGAGTGGCTACACCTTC.

DNA for the CDR3: TGCGCCAGCAGCCAAGATAATAACAGGGGGGCATCCGCCTATGGCTACACCTTC. Protein sequence: CASSQDNNRGASAYGYTF. The rearrangement joins TRBV4-1 to TRBJ1-2; 8 nucleotides line up with TRBD1. This CDR3 region has 18 residues. Germline CDR1 and CDR2: MGHRA and YSYEKL. After removal of 0 bases from V and 4 bases from J, the junction contained 13 bases not matched to a gene.

This clone was recorded a few times. The rearrangement links TRBV4-1 to TRBJ1-4; TRBD1 is a possible D gene (6 bases). Germline lookup yields CDR1 MGHRA and CDR2 YSYEKL. The CDR3 runs to 15 residues. Trimming removed 5 bases at V and 1 base at J, with 11 bases between. The DNA for the CDR3 is TGCGCCAGCAGCTTGAGGGGGGGAACTAATGAAAAACTGTTTTTT. This translates into CASSLRGGTNEKLFF.

The CDR3 DNA is TGTGCCAGCAGCGCCCGACTAGCGGGGGGACGAGGTGGGAATGAGCAGTTCTTC. It encodes CASSARLAGGRGGNEQFF. The rearrangement uses TRBV9 and TRBJ2-1, with 13 bases lining up with TRBD2. There are 18 residues in the CDR3. Looked up from germline, CDR1 is SGDLS and CDR2 is YYNGEE. V lost 3 bases and J lost 7; bases outside the gene matches: 13.

The CDR3 here is CASREYNEQFF. In nucleotides, the CDR3 is TGTGCCAGCAGGGAGTACAATGAGCAGTTCTTC. V usage is TRBV2 and J usage is TRBJ2-1; D ambiguous. Germline lookup yields CDR1 SNHLY and CDR2 FYNNEI. Trimming shortened V by 6 bases and J by 4 bases, and 4 bases separated the two germline ends. The CDR3 has 11 residues.

The chain links TRBV5-6 to TRBJ2-7; D possibly corresponds to TRBD2 (6 bases). Trimming left V 4 bases short and J 3 bases short, with 8 bases between. Germline V gives CDR1 SGHDT, CDR2 YYEEEE. This CDR3 is built from 12 residues. The CDR3 DNA follows: TGTGCCAGCAGCGGAGGGTACTACGAGCAGTACTTC. Its protein product is CASSGGYYEQYF.

The chain is built from TRBV4-3 and TRBJ2-4; 9 bases align to TRBD1. The CDR3 runs to 16 residues. Trimming removed 1 base from V and 7 bases from J; junction bases left unmatched: 8. The germline V gene has CDR1 LGHNA and CDR2 YSLEER. CDR3: CASSQGQGQGGNIQYF. CDR3 DNA: TGCGCCAGCAGCCAAGGCCAGGGACAGGGTGGGAACATTCAGTACTTC.

This chain uses TRBV5-1 with TRBJ2-3; 10 nucleotides agree with TRBD1. From germline, CDR1 is SGHRS and CDR2 YFSETQ. The ends lost 3 bases at V and 6 bases at J; junction bases unmatched: 7. The CDR3 totals 15 residues. Written as DNA, the CDR3 is TGCGCCAGCAGCTACCGGGACAGGGGTTTTGATACGCAGTATTTT. Protein product: CASSYRDRGFDTQYF.

This chain uses TRBV7-6 with TRBJ2-1; the match to TRBD2 covers 7 bases. CDR1 is SGHVS, CDR2 FNYEAQ, per germline. The trim removed 6 bases at V and 1 base at J, leaving 6 bases unmatched. The CDR3 loop spans 15 amino acids. For the CDR3, the DNA is TGTGCCAGCAGAGGGGCGGGAGATTCCTACAATGAGCAGTTCTTC. This sequence encodes CASRGAGDSYNEQFF.

This sequence joins TRBV7-9 and TRBJ2-7, with 9 bases aligning to TRBD2. The germline V gene has CDR1 SEHNR and CDR2 FQNEAQ (reference sequence). This CDR3 is 16 amino acids long. The ends lost 4 bases at V and 0 bases at J; junction bases unmatched: 7. The CDR3, as DNA: TGTGCCAGCAGCTCAGCTGAGCGGGGGGACTCCTACGAGCAGTACTTC. Its protein product is CASSSAERGDSYEQYF.

This sequence joins TRBV5-6 and TRBJ2-5; D might be TRBD2 (5 bases). Per the germline V gene, CDR1 is SGHDT and CDR2 is YYEEEE. This CDR3 comprises 15 residues. V shed 6 bases and J shed 1 base, with 16 bases lying between them. CDR3 nucleotides: TGTGCCAGCAATCTACTAGGTCCAATCCAAGAGACCCAGTACTTC. It translates to CASNLLGPIQETQYF.

The V and J genes are TRBV11-2 and TRBJ2-1; 9 bases line up with TRBD1. The germline gives CDR1 SGHAT, CDR2 FQNNGV. The CDR3 spans 15 residues. The junction had 9 bases not matched to a gene; V was cut back by 5 bases and J by 7 bases. The CDR3 DNA reads TGTGCCAGCAGCCTCCGGGACAGGGCTTTGAATGAGCAGTTCTTC. Protein: CASSLRDRALNEQFF.

The V gene is TRBV4-1, the J gene TRBJ1-3; tentative D call: TRBD1 (5 bases). This CDR3 has 16 residues. CDR1 is MGHRA and CDR2 is YSYEKL in the germline V gene. Trimming took 3 bases from V and 0 from J, leaving 12 bases between them. Here the CDR3 DNA reads TGCGCCAGCAGCCAGGATGACAGACCCTCTGGAAACACCATATATTTT. Protein product: CASSQDDRPSGNTIYF.

This chain joins TRBV27 and TRBJ2-3; D possibly corresponds to TRBD1 (5 bases). Germline loops: CDR1 MNHEY, CDR2 SMNVEV (reference sequence). This CDR3 has 13 residues. Deletions cut 4 bases from V and 2 bases from J, with 7 bases between. CDR3 sequence reads: CASSYRFTDTQYF. In nucleotides, the CDR3 is TGTGCCAGCAGTTACAGGTTCACAGATACGCAGTATTTT.

The chain combines TRBV9 with TRBJ2-4, with D perhaps matching TRBD1 (6 bases). This CDR3 is 15 amino acids long. Germline CDR1 reads SGDLS; CDR2 reads YYNGEE. Trimming pared 4 bases from V and 1 base from J, leaving 12 bases between. Here the CDR3 DNA reads TGTGCCAGCAGCAAAGGTACAGGGGCCAAAAACATTCAGTACTTC. Translation: CASSKGTGAKNIQYF. Full variable domain (remainder filled in from reference TRBV9 and TRBJ2-4): DSGVTQTPKHLITATGQRVTLRCSPRSGDLSVYWYQQSLDQGLQFLIQYYNGEERAKGNILERFSAQQFPDLHSELNLSSLELGDSALYFCASSKGTGAKNIQYFGAGTRLSVL.

This sequence joins TRBV29-1 and TRBJ2-3; TRBD1 matches 10 bases. Per germline, CDR1 SQVTM and CDR2 ANQGSEA. The CDR3 covers 14 residues. The CDR3 region has the DNA TGCAGTAGTGGTGGGACAGGGGCCGGAGATACGCAGTATTTT. Its protein is CSSGGTGAGDTQYF.

The rearrangement joins TRBV11-2 to TRBJ1-5, with TRBD1 matching over 11 bases. V lost 1 base and J lost 2; bases outside the gene matches: 7. The CDR3 has 18 amino acids. Germline-derived CDR1 and CDR2 are SGHAT and FQNNGV. CDR3 sequence reads: CASSLGDRGIRGNQPQHF. For the CDR3, the DNA is TGTGCCAGCAGCTTAGGGGACAGGGGGATTCGGGGCAATCAGCCCCAGCATTTT.

The chain couples TRBV5-1 to TRBJ1-6; D gene uncertain. V was pared by 0 bases and J by 8 bases, with 6 bases between. Germline loops: CDR1 SGHRS, CDR2 YFSETQ. The CDR3 loop spans 13 amino acids. CDR3 sequence: CASSLGRDSPLHF. CDR3 coding DNA: TGCGCCAGCAGCTTGGGGAGGGATTCACCCCTCCACTTT. Combining the CDR3 with reference TRBV5-1 and TRBJ1-6 gives the whole variable domain KAGVTQTPRYLIKTRGQQVTLSCSPISGHRSVSWYQQTPGQGLQFLFEYFSETQRNKGNFPGRFSGRQFSNSRSEMNVSTLELGDSALYLCASSLGRDSPLHFGNGTRLTVT.

The chain uses TRBV18 and TRBJ1-5; D is unclear. Trimming shortened V by 2 bases and J by 5 bases, and 10 bases separated the two germline ends. CDR1 is KGHSH, CDR2 LQKENI, per germline. This CDR3 spans 14 amino acids. CDR3 amino acids: CASSPSGSHQPQHF. The CDR3 region has the DNA TGTGCCAGCTCACCATCGGGGTCGCATCAGCCCCAGCATTTT.

The chain joins TRBV25-1 to TRBJ1-1; 8 bases align to TRBD1. The V gene's germline CDR1 is MGHDK and CDR2 SYGVNS. V lost 6 bases to trimming and J lost 0 bases; unmatched junction nucleotides: 3. There are 14 residues in the CDR3. Written as DNA, the CDR3 is TGTGCCAGCAGAAAGGGACAGGTGAACACTGAAGCTTTCTTT. It yields the protein CASRKGQVNTEAFF. Complete variable domain (other parts from reference TRBV25-1 and TRBJ1-1): EADIYQTPRYLVIGTGKKITLECSQTMGHDKMYWYQQDPGMELHLIHYSYGVNSTEKGDLSSESTVSRIRTEHFPLTLESARPSHTSQYLCASRKGQVNTEAFFGQGTRLTVV.

This chain joins TRBV10-1 and TRBJ2-1; TRBD2 aligns across 7 bases. The CDR3 extends over 15 amino acids. From germline, CDR1 is WNHNN and CDR2 SYGVQD (reference sequence). After removal of 1 base from V and 8 bases from J, the junction contained 8 bases not matched to a gene. This chain's CDR3 is CASSELGAGDDEQFF. The CDR3 DNA sequence: TGCGCCAGCAGTGAGTTAGGTGCGGGGGACGATGAGCAGTTCTTC.

This chain joins TRBV5-1 and TRBJ2-3, with D possibly TRBD2 on 5 matching bases. CDR3 length: 17 residues. Trimming left V 0 bases short and J 2 bases short, with 16 bases between. In germline, CDR1 is SGHRS, CDR2 YFSETQ. The CDR3 here is CASSLGIRLLITDTQYF. The CDR3 DNA follows: TGCGCCAGCAGCTTGGGAATTCGACTACTAATCACAGATACGCAGTATTTT.

This chain uses TRBV6-1 with TRBJ2-3; a possible D gene is TRBD1 (6 bases). V lost 6 bases and J 1 base, leaving 8 bases between the germline ends. CDR1 is MNHNS and CDR2 is SASEGT in the germline V gene. The CDR3 has 13 amino acids. Here the CDR3 DNA reads TGTGCCAGCAGACCAGGGGGCACAGATACGCAGTATTTT. This encodes CASRPGGTDTQYF.

The chain uses TRBV5-1 and TRBJ1-1, with D perhaps matching TRBD1 (6 bases). In germline, CDR1 is SGHRS, CDR2 YFSETQ. The germline V and J ends were trimmed by 4 bases and 2 bases, with 15 bases remaining between them. The CDR3 covers 15 residues. CDR3 DNA: TGCGCCAGCAGCCCGGAGGGGGGGCTAAACACTGAAGCTTTCTTT. This codes for CASSPEGGLNTEAFF.